The TCR beta chain under discussion was sequenced for a study of T-cell reconstitution after alpha-beta-depleted transplantation in children. Study-wide results and caveats: As was reported, about two months after transplant, alpha-beta T cells came from several hundred expanded graft clones. Among T cells one year after transplant, newly produced cells accounted for most counts and diversity. TCRbeta diversity was high at day 60 in some patients (a result of surviving recipient T cells and thymic progenitors).

The ends were cut back, 2 bases at V and 5 bases at J, with 13 bases in the middle. This CDR3 has 15 amino acids. The germline V gene encodes CDR1 SGHTA and CDR2 FQGTGA. The sample holds many counts of this clonotype. Its antigen is currently unknown. Preparation of the TCRbeta library involved a method that used unique molecular identifiers. TCRdb passed the PCR reads through MiXCR, listing each CDR3 protein once. In the table there are fewer than 350,000 distinct CDR3 sequences, around a tenth of which are singletons. This specimen consisted of peripheral blood, obtained 180 days after TCRalphabeta/CD19-depleted stem cell transplant. V and J are TRBV7-3 and TRBJ2-1, with a possible D match to TRBD1 (6 bases). The sequence was obtained from a male patient under 10 years old who had a stem cell transplant for chronic granulomatous disease, so the T cells may come from the graft donor. The CDR3 sequence: CASSLDRLVHNEQFF. In DNA form, the CDR3 reads TGTGCCAGCAGCTTAGACAGGCTAGTACACAATGAGCAGTTCTTC.